This T cell receptor (beta chain) was captured by sequencing in a study of T cells in localized non-small cell lung cancer. General study results and limits: Prolonged overall survival went with higher T cell density in the blood.

In regard to this clone: The target antigen is unknown.

Between the trimmed V and J ends, which lost 4 bases and 0 bases, there was a span of 18 bases. This CDR3 has 17 residues. Germline V gene sequence: CDR1 MNHNS, CDR2 SASEGT. Profiled with immunoSEQ multiplex PCR; TCRdb holds only in-frame clones, not every one. The data hold fewer than 12,000 clones, with about 85% observed a single time. The genes are TRBV6-1 and TRBJ1-1; a possible D gene is TRBD1 (5 bases). The source of this sequence is a male donor older than 55 with stage III lung adenocarcinoma. This sample comprised peripheral blood, obtained before any cancer treatment. The CDR3, as DNA: TGTGCCAGCAGTGGGGCAGGGAACGGTCGAGTGAACACTGAAGCTTTCTTT. This encodes CASSGAGNGRVNTEAFF.